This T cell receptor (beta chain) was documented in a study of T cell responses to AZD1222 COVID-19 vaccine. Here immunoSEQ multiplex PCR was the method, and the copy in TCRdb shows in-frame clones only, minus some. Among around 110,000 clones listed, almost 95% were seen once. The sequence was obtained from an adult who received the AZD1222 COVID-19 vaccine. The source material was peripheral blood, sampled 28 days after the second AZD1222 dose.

This CDR3 is CASSPLPGQGGQPQHF. CDR3 coding DNA: TGTGCCAGCTCACCACTACCGGGACAGGGGGGTCAGCCCCAGCATTTT. V is TRBV18 and J is TRBJ1-5, with 11 nucleotides matching TRBD1. The CDR3 spans 16 residues. CDR1 KGHSH and CDR2 LQKENI come from the germline V gene. V was clipped by 1 base and J by 6 bases; unmatched bases: 5.